The text below deals with one T cell receptor beta chain. The antigen is unknown. TCRdb itself ran the reads through MiXCR, one entry per CDR3 protein. The data show about 85,000 distinct CDR3 sequences, with roughly 44% seen just once and 85% to 95% held by the top ten. The sample comes from a study of T cell repertoires in cytomegalovirus infection. Study-wide results and limits: Cumulative public TCR beta family frequency identified CMV carriers with the relevant HLA.

In germline, CDR1 is MGHRA, CDR2 YSYEKL. The CDR3 is 13 amino acids. Deletions cut 5 bases from V and 2 bases from J, with 9 bases between. V usage is TRBV4-1 and J usage is TRBJ2-5; maybe TRBD2 (5 bases). The sample in question was CD8+ T cells from cultured PBMCs, obtained from culture after CMV antigen stimulation. This TCR came from a human donor in good health (CMV status not recorded). Some clones in this sample may be carry-over from other donors' samples. The CDR3 region is CASSEAGQETQYF. CDR3 nucleotide sequence: TGCGCCAGCAGCGAGGCGGGTCAAGAGACCCAGTACTTC.